The source of this T cell receptor (beta chain) is a study of post-analysis software for immune sequencing data. The CDR3 sequence is 12 residues long. In germline, CDR1 is SGHRS, CDR2 YFSETQ. Study observations and caveats: Comparison of patients with controls showed 4 to 6 TRBV segments more frequent in patients, TRBV5-6, TRBV5-1 and TRBV20-1 among them.

On this clonotype itself: Its cognate antigen is unknown.

TCR beta cDNA libraries included unique molecular identifiers. The source material, about 0.9 to 10 million T cells, gave rise to 510,000 or so cDNA molecules. Via MiXCR, TCRdb re-called the PCR reads, giving one row per CDR3 protein. Here the sample spans more than 500,000 distinct CDR3 sequences, around a third being singletons. Sequenced material: blood. The V and J genes are TRBV5-1 and TRBJ2-5, with D hard to call. The DNA end lines up better with TRBJ2-1; the J call may be wrong. The sequence came from a girl younger than 18 with multiple sclerosis. CDR3 bases: TGCGCCAGCAGAGCGTACCAAGAGACCCAGTTCTTC. It yields the protein CASRAYQETQFF.